This TCR beta chain was obtained from a study of blood T cell repertoires in COVID-19 (TCRdb year 2020). Regarding the complete study: The collaborator samples originated in the United States, Italy and Spain and spanned the acute and convalescent phases of COVID-19. The prospective study material was composed of cDNA or gDNA derived from T cells, B-cell-depleted T cells, or PBMCs. The dataset comprised deeply sampled blood TCRbeta repertoires from subjects exposed to, actively infected with, or recovered from COVID-19. The repertoires were made available in a free public database intended to serve as a resource for research on the immune response to SARS-CoV-2. The samples were drawn from two sources: the first 160 participants of the ongoing ImmuneRACE study, and fewer than 1,500 subjects contributed by 6 global collaborators. Sample metadata almost always included a de-identified subject ID, COVID-19 status, age in years and sex. Where HLA class I and class II types were available, the types were taken from metadata supplied by the sample provider, not from assay-based typing.

Each collaborating institution followed its own protocols to collect whole blood in K2EDTA tubes. Collaborator samples were shipped for TCRbeta analysis as frozen whole blood, isolated PBMCs, or DNA extracted from either sample type. TCRbeta CDR3 regions were amplified from genomic DNA using the immunoSEQ Assay, a bias-controlled multiplex PCR. As for the authors' bioinformatics: Within the assay, amplification of reference gene primers was used to estimate how many nucleated cells each sample contained. To quantify the absolute abundance of each unique TCRbeta CDR3 rearrangement, sequence reads were collapsed and filtered. For each sample, productive Simpson clonality was calculated as the square root of Simpson's diversity index across productive rearrangements. As stored in TCRdb, this immuneACCESS dataset retains in-frame rearrangements with V and J assigned. A fraction of the clones does not appear; measured against another copy, unresolved V genes explain less than half of the discrepancy, and the remainder lacks a known reason. That table furnishes V, J and clone size, whereas the DNA furnished D and trimming. The sample profile shows around 150,000 clones; about four fifths of them were found once. The top ten constitute about 8.4% of the sample.

Broader findings and caveats from the paper: The amount of clinical and demographic metadata varied by source and participant and was provided uncurated.

This clone was recorded a few times. Its binding antigen is unknown. No much larger clonotype is one base removed from it; base qualities were not supplied. The sequencing sample was made of peripheral blood. This clonotype was sampled from a woman aged 55-70 years with active or convalescent COVID-19.

The encoded CDR3 is CASRLTDYGYTF. The bases are TGCGCCAGCAGGTTGACAGACTATGGCTACACCTTC. The chain couples TRBV5-1 to TRBJ1-2, with TRBD1 tentatively as D gene (5 bases match). V sheds 5 bases and J sheds 3 bases, leaving 8 bases between their ends. The germline V gene sets CDR1 to SGHRS and CDR2 to YFSETQ. Including cysteine and phenylalanine, the CDR3 has 12 amino acids. Left in the record is the CDR3 DNA by itself, 36 bases read in frame from the first base.